Below are 4 T cell receptor beta chains sequenced from a single sample in a study of identical twins. MiXCR, applied by TCRdb to the 5' RACE reads, yields one record per CDR3 protein. The profile shows about 1.7 million distinct CDR3 sequences, more than 30% of them singletons. Sequences were obtained from cord blood. The receptors shown here come from a newborn girl in good health.

The table lists this clonotype with a few counts. The chain links TRBV7-9 to TRBJ2-5; 7 bases map to TRBD2. The germline gives CDR1 SEHNR, CDR2 FQNEAQ (reference sequence). Unmatched junction bases numbered 16, after V lost 1 base and J lost 11 bases. The CDR3 is 16 amino acids. The CDR3 spells CASSLESGGTDLEQYF. CDR3 DNA: TGTGCCAGCAGCTTAGAGTCGGGAGGAACCGACTTGGAGCAGTACTTC.

In DNA, the CDR3 is TGTGCCAGCATCCTAGTATCCTCTGGCACAGATACGCAGTATTTT. Protein sequence: CASILVSSGTDTQYF. V and J are TRBV12-3 or TRBV12-4 and TRBJ2-3; no clear D. The V end was cut by 7 bases, the J end by 1 base, with 15 bases between. This CDR3 is built from 15 residues.

CDR3 sequence: CASSFAGDEQYF. In nucleotides, the CDR3 is TGTGCCAGCAGTTTCGCGGGGGACGAGCAGTACTTC. The chain employs TRBV28 and TRBJ2-5; 7 bases fit TRBD2. The J call may be faulty, since TRBJ2-7 better matches the DNA end. The germline CDR1 and CDR2 sequences are MDHEN and SYDVKM. This CDR3 is 12 amino acids long.

This clonotype was counted a few times. This sequence joins TRBV5-1 and TRBJ2-3; D is possibly TRBD2 (5 bases). V lost 1 base to trimming and J lost 2 bases, with 14 bases between them. This CDR3 region has 16 residues. Germline V gives CDR1 SGHRS, CDR2 YFSETQ. The CDR3 is CASSLWNSGSTDTQYF. For the CDR3, the DNA is TGCGCCAGCAGCTTGTGGAACAGCGGATCCACAGATACGCAGTATTTT.